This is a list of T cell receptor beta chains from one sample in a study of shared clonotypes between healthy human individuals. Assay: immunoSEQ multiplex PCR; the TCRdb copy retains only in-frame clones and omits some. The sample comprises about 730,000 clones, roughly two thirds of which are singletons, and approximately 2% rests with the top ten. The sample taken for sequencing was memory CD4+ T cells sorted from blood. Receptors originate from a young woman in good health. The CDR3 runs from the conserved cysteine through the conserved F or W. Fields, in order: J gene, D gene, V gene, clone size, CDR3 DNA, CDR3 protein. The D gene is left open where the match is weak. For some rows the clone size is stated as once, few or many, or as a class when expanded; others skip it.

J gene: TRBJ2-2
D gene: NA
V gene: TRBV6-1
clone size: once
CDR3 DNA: TGTGCCAGCAGTACCTCGGCGAACACCGGGGAGCTGTTTTTT
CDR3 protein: CASSTSANTGELFF

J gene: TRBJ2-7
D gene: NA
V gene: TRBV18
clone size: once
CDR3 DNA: TGTGCCAGCTCCAATATTAGGGACTACGAGCAGTACTTC
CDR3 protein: CASSNIRDYEQYF

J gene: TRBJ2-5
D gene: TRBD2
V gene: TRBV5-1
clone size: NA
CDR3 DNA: TGCGCCAGCAGCGAACCCCCCGGGGGGGCTAGCGGGAGCATTAAGACCCAGTACTTC
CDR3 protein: CASSEPPGGASGSIKTQYF

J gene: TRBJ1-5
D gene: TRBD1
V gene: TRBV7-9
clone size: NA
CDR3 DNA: TGTGCCAGCAGCTTAGCCCAGGGGGTCAACAATCAGCCCCAGCATTTT
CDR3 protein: CASSLAQGVNNQPQHF

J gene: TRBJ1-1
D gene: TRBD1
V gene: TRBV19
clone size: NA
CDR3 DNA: TGTGCCAGTAGCGACAGGGACACTGAAGCTTTCTTT
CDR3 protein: CASSDRDTEAFF

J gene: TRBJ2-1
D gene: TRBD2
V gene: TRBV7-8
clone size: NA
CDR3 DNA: TGTGCCAGCAGCTCCAGACTAGCGTACAACAATGAGCAGTTCTTC
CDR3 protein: CASSSRLAYNNEQFF

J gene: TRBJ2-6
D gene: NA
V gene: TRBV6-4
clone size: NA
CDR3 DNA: TGTGCCAGCAGTGACTCGAGTGTTTCTCCTGGGGCCAACGTCCTGACTTTC
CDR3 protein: CASSDSSVSPGANVLTF

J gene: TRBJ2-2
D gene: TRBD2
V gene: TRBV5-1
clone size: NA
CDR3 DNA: TGCGCCAGCAGCCCTTTAGCGGGAGGCCCTTCCGGGGAGCTGTTTTTT
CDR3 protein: CASSPLAGGPSGELFF

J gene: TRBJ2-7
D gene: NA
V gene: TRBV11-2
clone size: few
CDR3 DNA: TGTGCCAGCAGAACCACGACGGGGGCCTACGAGCAGTACTTC
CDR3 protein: CASRTTTGAYEQYF

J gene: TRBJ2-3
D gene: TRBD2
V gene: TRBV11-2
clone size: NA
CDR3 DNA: TGTGCCAGCAGCTTTTCTCTAGCGGGAAGCACGCAGTATTTT
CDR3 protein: CASSFSLAGSTQYF

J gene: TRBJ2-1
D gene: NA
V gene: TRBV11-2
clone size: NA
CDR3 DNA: TGTGCCAGCAGCTTAGCACTAGGGGGGATCTACAATGAGCAGTTCTTC
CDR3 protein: CASSLALGGIYNEQFF

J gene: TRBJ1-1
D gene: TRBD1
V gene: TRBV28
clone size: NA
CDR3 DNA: TGTGCCAGCGCGACAGGGGGCGTAGGGAGGACTGAAGCTTTCTTT
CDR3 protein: CASATGGVGRTEAFF

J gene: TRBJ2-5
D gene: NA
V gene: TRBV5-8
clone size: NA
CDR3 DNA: TGTGCCAGCAGCTTGCCCCCGGCTGAGACCCAGTACTTC
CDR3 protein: CASSLPPAETQYF

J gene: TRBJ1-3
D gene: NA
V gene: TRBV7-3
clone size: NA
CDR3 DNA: TGTGCCAGCAGCTCCGGAAGCTCTGGAAACACCATATATTTT
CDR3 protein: CASSSGSSGNTIYF

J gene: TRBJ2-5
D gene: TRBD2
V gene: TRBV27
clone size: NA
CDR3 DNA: TGTGCCAGCCGACTAGCGGGAGGGGGTGAGACCCAGTACTTC
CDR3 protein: CASRLAGGGETQYF

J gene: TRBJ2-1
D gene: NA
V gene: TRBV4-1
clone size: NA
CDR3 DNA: TGCGCCAGCAGCCAACCGTCTAGAGTCAATGAGCAGTTCTTC
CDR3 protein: CASSQPSRVNEQFF

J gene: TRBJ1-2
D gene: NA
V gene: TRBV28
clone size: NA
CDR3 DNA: TGTGCCAGCAGTCAGAGCAGGGTGTATGGCTACACCTTC
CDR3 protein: CASSQSRVYGYTF

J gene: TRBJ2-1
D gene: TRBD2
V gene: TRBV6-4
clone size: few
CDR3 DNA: TGTGCCAGTAGAGGGGTAGCGGGAGGCCTTTACAATGAGCAGTTCTTC
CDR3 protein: CASRGVAGGLYNEQFF

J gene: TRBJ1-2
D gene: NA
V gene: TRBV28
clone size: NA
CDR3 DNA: TGTGCCAGCAGTCCCCGTGGGGGGGCCAGGACTAACTATGGCTACACCTTC
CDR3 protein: CASSPRGGARTNYGYTF

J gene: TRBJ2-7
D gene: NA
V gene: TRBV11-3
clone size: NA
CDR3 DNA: TGTGCCAGCAGCTTGGTTGTCGCGCCCTACGAGCAGTACTTC
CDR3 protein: CASSLVVAPYEQYF

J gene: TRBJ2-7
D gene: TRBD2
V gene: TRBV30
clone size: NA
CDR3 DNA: TGTGCCTGCCACGGGGGGGGTTCCTACGAGCAGTACTTC
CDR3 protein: CACHGGGSYEQYF

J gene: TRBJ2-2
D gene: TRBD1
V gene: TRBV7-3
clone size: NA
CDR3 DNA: TGTGCCAGCAGACCAGGGGGTAGTACCGGGGAGCTGTTTTTT
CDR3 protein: CASRPGGSTGELFF

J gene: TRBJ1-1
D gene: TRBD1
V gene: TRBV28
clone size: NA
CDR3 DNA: TGTGCCAGCAGTACACGACAGGGGCCCGTTCGCGCTTTCTTT
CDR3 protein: CASSTRQGPVRAFF

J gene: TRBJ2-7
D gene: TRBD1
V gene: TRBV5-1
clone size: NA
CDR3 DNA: TGCGCCAGCAGCTTGGGTTACCAGGGGGCATACGAGCAGTACTTC
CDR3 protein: CASSLGYQGAYEQYF